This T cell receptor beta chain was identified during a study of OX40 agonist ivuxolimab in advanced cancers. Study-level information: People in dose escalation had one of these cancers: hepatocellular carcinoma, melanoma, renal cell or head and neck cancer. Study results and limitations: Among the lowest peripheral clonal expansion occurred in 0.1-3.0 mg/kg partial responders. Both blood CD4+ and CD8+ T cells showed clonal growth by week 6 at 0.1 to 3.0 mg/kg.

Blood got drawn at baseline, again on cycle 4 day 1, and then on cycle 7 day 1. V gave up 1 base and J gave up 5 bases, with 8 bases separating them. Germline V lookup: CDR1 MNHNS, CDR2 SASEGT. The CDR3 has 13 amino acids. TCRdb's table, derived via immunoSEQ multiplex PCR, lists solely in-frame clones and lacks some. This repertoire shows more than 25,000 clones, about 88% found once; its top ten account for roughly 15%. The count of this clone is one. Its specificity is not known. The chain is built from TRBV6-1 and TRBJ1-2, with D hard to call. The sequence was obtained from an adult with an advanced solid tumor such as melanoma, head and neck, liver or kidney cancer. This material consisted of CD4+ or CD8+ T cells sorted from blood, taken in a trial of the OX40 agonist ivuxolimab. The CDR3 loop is CASSEGIGYGYTF. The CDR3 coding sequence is TGTGCCAGCAGTGAAGGTATCGGGTATGGCTACACCTTC.